The rows below give T cell receptor beta chains drawn from one sample of a study of breast tumors, draining lymph nodes, adjacent tissues. Using its own MiXCR run on the multiplex PCR reads, TCRdb lists one record per CDR3 protein. Here the sample spans 100,000 or so distinct CDR3 sequences, around 20% being singletons. The source material was axillary lymph node tissue. The receptors originated from a female donor with breast cancer. Some clones in this sample may be carry-over from other donors' samples. CDR3s include the opening cysteine and the closing phenylalanine or tryptophan. Fields, in order: V gene, clone size, J gene, D gene, CDR3 DNA, CDR3 protein. D genes are given only for firm matches. Clone size appears in some rows only: once, few, many, or a class for an expanded clone.

V: TRBV6-1
size: many
J: TRBJ2-6
D: .
DNA: TGTGCCAGTTCTACAGGGCTAGGGGCCAACGTCCTGACTTTC
CDR3: CASSTGLGANVLTF

V: TRBV3-1
size: many
J: TRBJ2-7
D: .
DNA: TGTGCCAGCAGCCCGACAGGTACATACGAGCAGTACTTC
CDR3: CASSPTGTYEQYF

V: TRBV19
size: .
J: TRBJ1-5
D: TRBD1
DNA: TGTGCCAGTAGTATAAGGGGGGGACAGTCCAATCAGCCCCAGCATTTT
CDR3: CASSIRGGQSNQPQHF

V: TRBV10-3
size: many
J: TRBJ2-1
D: .
DNA: TGTGCCATCATAGGGTGGCCGTCCTACAATGAGCAGTTCTTC
CDR3: CAIIGWPSYNEQFF

V: TRBV5-4
size: many
J: TRBJ2-7
D: TRBD1
DNA: TGTGCCAGCAGACCTTTCCCCCGTCCGGGACAGGGATTTATCGAGCAGTACTTC
CDR3: CASRPFPRPGQGFIEQYF

V: TRBV5-5
size: many
J: TRBJ2-5
D: .
DNA: TGTGCCAGCACCCTGGGGGGGGGCACAGAGACCCAGTACTTC
CDR3: CASTLGGGTETQYF

V: TRBV6-5
size: few
J: TRBJ2-3
D: TRBD2
DNA: TGTGCCAGCACCATTGGCGGGAGGATCACAGATACGCAGTATTTT
CDR3: CASTIGGRITDTQYF

V: TRBV28
size: .
J: TRBJ1-1
D: TRBD1
DNA: TGTGCCAGCAGTTTTATAGGGGGCGCTAAAGCCACTGAAGCTTTCTTT
CDR3: CASSFIGGAKATEAFF

V: TRBV9
size: many
J: TRBJ2-1
D: .
DNA: TGTGCCAGCAGCGTAGGATCTAGAAACAATGAGCAGTTCTTC
CDR3: CASSVGSRNNEQFF

V: TRBV18
size: few
J: TRBJ2-7
D: TRBD1
DNA: TGTGCCAGCTCCGGCACGGGACAGGGAGCCTACGAGCAGTACTTC
CDR3: CASSGTGQGAYEQYF

V: TRBV20-1
size: many
J: TRBJ1-4
D: TRBD1
DNA: TGCAGTGCCCTAGACCGACAGGGGAATGAAAAACTGTTTTTT
CDR3: CSALDRQGNEKLFF

V: TRBV6-1
size: .
J: TRBJ1-5
D: .
DNA: TGTGCCAGCAGTGAACGCTGGGGCAGTACTTTGGTAGAGCCCCAGCATTTT
CDR3: CASSERWGSTLVEPQHF

V: TRBV4-1
size: many
J: TRBJ2-3
D: .
DNA: TGCGCCAGCAGCCAAGTGAGACTAGGCACAGATACGCAGTATTTT
CDR3: CASSQVRLGTDTQYF

V: TRBV2
size: many
J: TRBJ1-5
D: .
DNA: TGTGCCAGCAGACCAGGGGAAGGTCAGCCCCAGCATTTT
CDR3: CASRPGEGQPQHF

V: TRBV7-9
size: many
J: TRBJ2-3
D: .
DNA: TGTGCCGGAGAAGGCACAGATACGCAGTATTTT
CDR3: CAGEGTDTQYF

V: TRBV7-8
size: many
J: TRBJ2-5
D: .
DNA: TGTGCCAGCAGCCCAAGGAGAGCCCTTCAGGGGGAGACCCAGTACTTC
CDR3: CASSPRRALQGETQYF

V: TRBV5-1
size: many
J: TRBJ1-2
D: TRBD1
DNA: TGCGCCAGCAGCTTGGGACAGGGCCTTTATGAGGGCTACACCTTC
CDR3: CASSLGQGLYEGYTF

V: TRBV6-2/TRBV6-3
size: many
J: TRBJ2-2
D: .
DNA: TGTGCCAGCAGTTACGTGTCGGGGGCAGCGAACACCGGGGAGCTGTTTTTT
CDR3: CASSYVSGAANTGELFF

V: TRBV13
size: many
J: TRBJ2-3
D: TRBD1
DNA: TGTGCCAGCAGCACTACGACCAGGGGGCGCTCAGATACGCAGTATTTT
CDR3: CASSTTTRGRSDTQYF

V: TRBV4-1
size: many
J: TRBJ2-5
D: TRBD2
DNA: TGCGCCAGCAGCCGCACCTCGCGGGGGGGCCAAGAGACCCAGTACTTC
CDR3: CASSRTSRGGQETQYF

V: TRBV11-1
size: .
J: TRBJ1-1
D: TRBD1
DNA: TGTGCCAGCAGAAAGCTTGGTCGTCTGGACAGGGATAAGAGGACTGAAGCTTTCTTT
CDR3: CASRKLGRLDRDKRTEAFF

V: TRBV6-5
size: many
J: TRBJ2-7
D: .
DNA: TGTGCCAGCAACAACAGGGCTAGCTCCTACGAGCAGTACTTC
CDR3: CASNNRASSYEQYF

V: TRBV19
size: many
J: TRBJ2-7
D: TRBD1
DNA: TGTGCCAGTACCGCGACAGGGGGGGACTCCTACGAGCAGTACTTC
CDR3: CASTATGGDSYEQYF

V: TRBV6-4
size: .
J: TRBJ2-2
D: .
DNA: TGTGCCAGCAGTGAGGGCAGAGACACCGGGGAGCTGTTTTTT
CDR3: CASSEGRDTGELFF

V: TRBV5-6
size: many
J: TRBJ2-7
D: .
DNA: TGTGCCAGCAGCGCCCCCGGGACAAAGTCCTACGAGCAGTACTTC
CDR3: CASSAPGTKSYEQYF

V: TRBV10-3
size: many
J: TRBJ2-7
D: TRBD1
DNA: TGTGCCATCAGTAAACAGGGGGTGAACTACGAGCAGTACTTC
CDR3: CAISKQGVNYEQYF

V: TRBV4-1
size: many
J: TRBJ2-7
D: TRBD2
DNA: TGCGCCAGCAGCCAAATAGCGGGGGGGACCTACGAGCAGTACTTC
CDR3: CASSQIAGGTYEQYF

V: TRBV20-1
size: many
J: TRBJ2-7
D: .
DNA: TGCAGTGCTAGCAGGGACGCCGGGGCCCACGAGCAGTACTTC
CDR3: CSASRDAGAHEQYF

V: TRBV7-8
size: many
J: TRBJ2-7
D: TRBD1
DNA: TGTGCCAGCAGCACGGGACAGGGAGGCGAGCAGTACTTC
CDR3: CASSTGQGGEQYF

V: TRBV4-2
size: many
J: TRBJ1-6
D: .
DNA: TGTGCCAGCAGCCAAGAGTCGACGATCTCGTCACCCCTCCACTTT
CDR3: CASSQESTISSPLHF

V: TRBV28
size: .
J: TRBJ2-1
D: .
DNA: TGTGCCAGCAGCCCGGCCGTGCGCAGCAACAATGAGCAGTTCTTC
CDR3: CASSPAVRSNNEQFF

V: TRBV19
size: .
J: TRBJ1-4
D: .
DNA: TGTGCCAGTAGATCTATCGAAAGACTGTTTTTT
CDR3: CASRSIERLFF

V: TRBV5-1
size: .
J: TRBJ1-1
D: .
DNA: TGTGCCAGCAGCTTAGGGGGGCTTAGCGTTGAAGCTTTCTTT
CDR3: CASSLGGLSVEAFF

V: TRBV20-1
size: many
J: TRBJ2-7
D: TRBD1
DNA: TGCAGTGCTAGGCACCTCCTTACAGGGGGCGTCTTCTACGAGCAGTACTTC
CDR3: CSARHLLTGGVFYEQYF

V: TRBV6-5
size: many
J: TRBJ1-2
D: .
DNA: TGTGCCAGCAAGAAGGGCGGCTACACCTTC
CDR3: CASKKGGYTF

V: TRBV19
size: few
J: TRBJ1-5
D: .
DNA: TGTGCCAGTAGTACCCGGGACGGAGGAAAATATAGCAATCAGCCCCAGCATTTT
CDR3: CASSTRDGGKYSNQPQHF

V: TRBV4-1
size: .
J: TRBJ2-7
D: .
DNA: TGCGCCAGCAGCCAAGATCTCCTAGCGAACTACGAGCAGTACTTC
CDR3: CASSQDLLANYEQYF

V: TRBV5-1
size: many
J: TRBJ2-7
D: TRBD1
DNA: TGCGCCAGCAGCTTATCCCCTCCGATTAGAGGGGGCAATTACGAGCAGTACTTC
CDR3: CASSLSPPIRGGNYEQYF

V: TRBV5-5
size: .
J: TRBJ1-1
D: .
DNA: TGTGCCAGCAGCGTAGGACAGAACACTGAAGCTTTCTTT
CDR3: CASSVGQNTEAFF

V: TRBV29-1
size: many
J: TRBJ2-3
D: TRBD2
DNA: TGCAGCGTTGGCCCCAGGGCGGGGGGTTTAGATACGCAGTATTTT
CDR3: CSVGPRAGGLDTQYF

V: TRBV20-1
size: many
J: TRBJ2-5
D: .
DNA: TGCAGTGCCCCCTCGATGGAGGAGACCCAGTACTTC
CDR3: CSAPSMEETQYF

V: TRBV19
size: many
J: TRBJ1-2
D: .
DNA: TGTGCCAGTATGGGCGGCTTGGGGTATGGCTACACCTTC
CDR3: CASMGGLGYGYTF

V: TRBV7-9
size: once
J: TRBJ1-6
D: .
DNA: TGTGCCAGCAGCTTAGATACGGTTAATTCACCCCTCCACTTT
CDR3: CASSLDTVNSPLHF

V: TRBV6-2/TRBV6-3
size: .
J: TRBJ2-1
D: TRBD1
DNA: TGTGCCAGCAGTGACAGGGGGGGTCGGGGTGAGCAGTTCTTC
CDR3: CASSDRGGRGEQFF

V: TRBV5-4
size: many
J: TRBJ2-3
D: TRBD1
DNA: TGTGCCAGCAGCTTAGGGACAGGGGTTACAGATACGCAGTATTTT
CDR3: CASSLGTGVTDTQYF

V: TRBV7-3
size: many
J: TRBJ1-2
D: .
DNA: TGTGCCAGCAGCTTAACGGCCGGGAACTATGGCTACACCTTC
CDR3: CASSLTAGNYGYTF

V: TRBV27
size: many
J: TRBJ1-2
D: .
DNA: TGTGCCAGCAGTTTTGGGCAGGGGAATGGCTACACCTTC
CDR3: CASSFGQGNGYTF

V: TRBV19
size: many
J: TRBJ2-3
D: .
DNA: TGTGCCAGTAGTGAATCCGGGGGATACACAGATACGCAGTATTTT
CDR3: CASSESGGYTDTQYF

V: TRBV13
size: many
J: TRBJ2-7
D: TRBD1
DNA: TGTGCCAGCAGCCCCCGGGACAGGACCGAGCAGTACTTC
CDR3: CASSPRDRTEQYF

V: TRBV2
size: many
J: TRBJ2-1
D: .
DNA: TGTGCCAGCAAGGGTAGAGGGGGAACATTCGATGAGCAGTTCTTC
CDR3: CASKGRGGTFDEQFF

V: TRBV5-1
size: many
J: TRBJ2-1
D: .
DNA: TGCGCCAGCAGCCAGGGACTCGATTACAATGAGCAGTTCTTC
CDR3: CASSQGLDYNEQFF

V: TRBV7-2
size: many
J: TRBJ2-7
D: TRBD1
DNA: TGTGCCAGCAGCCTGTTTTCGGGACAGGACGTCGAGTACTTC
CDR3: CASSLFSGQDVEYF

V: TRBV7-8
size: many
J: TRBJ2-7
D: .
DNA: TGTGCCAGCAGCTTAGGTTTCGGCGGAGTCCACGAGCAGTACTTC
CDR3: CASSLGFGGVHEQYF

V: TRBV14
size: many
J: TRBJ2-7
D: TRBD1
DNA: TGTGCCAGCAGCCACCGACAGGGGGCTCCCCTCGACGAGCAGTACTTC
CDR3: CASSHRQGAPLDEQYF

V: TRBV5-1
size: many
J: TRBJ2-3
D: .
DNA: TGCGCCAGCAGCTTGGAAGGGGGTTGGAATACGCAGTATTTT
CDR3: CASSLEGGWNTQYF